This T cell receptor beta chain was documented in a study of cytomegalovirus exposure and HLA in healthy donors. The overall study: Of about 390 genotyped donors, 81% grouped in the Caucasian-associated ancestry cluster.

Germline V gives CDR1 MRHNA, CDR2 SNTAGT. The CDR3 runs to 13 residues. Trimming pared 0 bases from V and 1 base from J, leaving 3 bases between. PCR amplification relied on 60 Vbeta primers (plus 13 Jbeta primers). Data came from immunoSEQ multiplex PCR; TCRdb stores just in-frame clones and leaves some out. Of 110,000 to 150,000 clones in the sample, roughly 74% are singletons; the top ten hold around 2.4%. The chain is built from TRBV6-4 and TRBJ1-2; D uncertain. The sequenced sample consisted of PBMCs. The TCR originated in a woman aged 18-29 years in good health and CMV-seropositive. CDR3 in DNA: TGTGCCAGCAGTGACTCGAGTAACTATGGCTACACCTTC. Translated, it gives CASSDSSNYGYTF.